This T cell receptor beta chain comes out of a study of blood T cell repertoires in COVID-19. Background on the study: Donors in the United States, Italy and Spain gave samples during acute or convalescent COVID-19. T cells, B-cell-depleted T cells, or PBMCs supplied cDNA or gDNA.

In the study's own analysis: Estimation of nucleated cell counts was performed using reference gene primer amplification. The repertoire was sequenced with immunoSEQ multiplex PCR; TCRdb's copy has only in-frame clones and lacks some. V, J and clone size derive from that table, while D and trimming were established from the DNA sequence. The repertoire holds 110,000 or so clones, with 85% to 90% as singletons. Specimen: peripheral blood. The TCR comes from a woman aged 45-65 years with acute or convalescent COVID-19.

This CDR3 is CASSSATGTGGGGYTF. The CDR3 DNA follows: TGTGCCAGCAGTTCCGCTACCGGGACAGGGGGTGGAGGCTACACCTTC. This chain joins TRBV28 and TRBJ1-2, with 11 bases lining up with TRBD1. Trimming removed 4 bases from V and 8 bases from J; junction bases left unmatched: 12. There are 16 residues in the CDR3. Germline assignment: CDR1 MDHEN and CDR2 SYDVKM.